This T cell receptor beta chain emerged from a study of molecular identifiers for immune sequencing clone quantification. Points on this clonotype: A read error may explain this, as a much larger clone is one base away.

Naive CD8 library inputs spanned 20,000 to 1,000,000 sorted cells and 10%, 30% or 50% RNA. Naive CD8 T cells were sorted as CD8+CD4-CCR7+CD45RA+. Via MiXCR, TCRdb re-called the PCR reads, giving one row per CDR3 protein. The sample shows hundreds of thousands of distinct CDR3 sequences, 20% to 25% of them seen only once. Germline loops: CDR1 MNHEY, CDR2 SVGAGI. CDR3 length equals 15 residues. This chain joins TRBV6-5 and TRBJ2-1; TRBD2 matches at 14 bases. Sequencing input: naive CD8+ T cells from blood, with Jurkat cell RNA spiked in. Noted subset: FACS-sorted CD8+CD4-CCR7+CD45RA+ naive T cells. The clonotype originates from a human donor in good health. Some libraries in this study had Jurkat cell RNA spiked in. In DNA, the CDR3 is TGTGCCAGCAGTCACGGGACTAGCGGGAGCTATGAGCGGTTCTTC. As protein: CASSHGTSGSYERFF.